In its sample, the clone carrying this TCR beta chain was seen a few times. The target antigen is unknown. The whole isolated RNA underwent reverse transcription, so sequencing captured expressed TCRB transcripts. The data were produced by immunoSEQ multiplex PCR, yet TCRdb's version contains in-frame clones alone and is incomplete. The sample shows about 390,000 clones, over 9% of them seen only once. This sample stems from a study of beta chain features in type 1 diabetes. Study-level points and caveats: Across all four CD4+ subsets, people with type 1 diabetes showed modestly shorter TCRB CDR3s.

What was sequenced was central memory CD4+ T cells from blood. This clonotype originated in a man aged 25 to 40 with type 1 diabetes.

CDR3 sequence (DNA): TGTGCCAGCAGCTTAGATAGGGCTAGCGGTGCCGGGGAGCTGTTTTTT. Its translation: CASSLDRASGAGELFF. This sequence joins TRBV11-2 and TRBJ2-2; 7 nucleotides align to TRBD2. This CDR3 comprises 16 residues. V lost 0 bases to trimming and J lost 6 bases; unmatched junction nucleotides: 7. Germline V CDR1 and CDR2: SGHAT, FQNNGV.